The clone carrying this T cell receptor (beta chain) was counted many times. The antigen is not known. This sample was taken from a study of CD8 T cells in ankylosing spondylitis. Findings and caveats of the study: Matched synovial fluid from ankylosing spondylitis patients was reported to be enriched for disease-linked clones.

Germline V gene data show CDR1 as KGHSH and CDR2 as LQKENI. The J segment lost 1 base and the V segment lost 1 base, leaving 4 bases of the junction unmatched. The CDR3 length is 16 residues. A single record per CDR3 protein comes from TCRdb applying MiXCR to the 5' RACE reads. The table includes roughly 240,000 distinct CDR3 sequences, approximately 8.4% detected once. The source of this sequence is a female donor with ankylosing spondylitis or in good health (not recorded which). Sequenced material: blood, either unsorted or a sorted T cell fraction (not recorded which). The chain has TRBV18 and TRBJ2-4; 7 bases are shared with TRBD1. CDR3 in DNA: TGTGCCAGCTCACCACTATCGACAGGGGCCAAAAACATTCAGTACTTC. Protein product: CASSPLSTGAKNIQYF.